A selection of T cell receptor beta chains follows, all from one sample in a study of glioma-infiltrating T cells. TCRdb called the multiplex PCR reads again in MiXCR, with one record for every CDR3 protein. The top ten clones hold 20% of a sample with about 190,000 distinct CDR3 sequences, 30% to 40% of them seen once. Sample: glioma tissue, nonneoplastic brain tissue, or PBMCs (not recorded which). The receptor source for this set is a human donor with low-grade glioma or glioblastoma, undergoing nonglioma brain surgery, or in good health (not recorded which). The CDR3 runs from the conserved cysteine through the conserved F or W. D genes are given only for firm matches. Only some rows state a clone size, as once, few, many or a class for expanded clones.

few	TRBV19	TRBJ2-7	TRBD1	TGTGCCAGTAGTTCTTCCAAAGGGACAGGGACCTACGAGCAGTACTTC	CASSSSKGTGTYEQYF
once	TRBV19	TRBJ2-1	NA	TGTGCCAGTAGTATTTGGTGGGGCGACTCTTGGAATGAGCAGTTCTTC	CASSIWWGDSWNEQFF
many	TRBV19	TRBJ1-1	NA	TGTGCCAGTAGTATGGCAGGAGGGACCACTGAAGCTTTCTTT	CASSMAGGTTEAFF
many	TRBV4-3	TRBJ2-7	TRBD1	TGCGCCAGCAGCCAAGGGACAGGGATCGAGCAGTACTTC	CASSQGTGIEQYF
many	TRBV28	TRBJ1-1	NA	TGTGCCAGCAGTTTTCAAGGCACTGAAGCTTTCTTT	CASSFQGTEAFF
NA	TRBV30	TRBJ1-2	TRBD1	TGTGCCGGACAGGGGGCGCGTGACTATGGCTACACCTTC	CAGQGARDYGYTF
many	TRBV28	TRBJ2-7	TRBD1	TGTGCCAGCACCTTCGGGACAGGATTCTCCTACGAGCAGTACTTC	CASTFGTGFSYEQYF
many	TRBV6-5	TRBJ2-1	TRBD2	TGTGCCAGCAGTTACTCGATGGGAGCGGGAGTGAACAATGAGCAGTTCTTC	CASSYSMGAGVNNEQFF
NA	TRBV6-2/TRBV6-3	TRBJ2-5	TRBD1	TGTGCCAGCAGTTACCCGTTTTCCTACCGGGACAGGGGGTCTCAAGAGACCGAGTACTTC	CASSYPFSYRDRGSQETEYF
NA	TRBV19	TRBJ2-4	NA	TGTGCCAGTAGCCTCCCTCGACAGGCCAAAAACATTCAGTACTTC	CASSLPRQAKNIQYF
NA	TRBV12-5	TRBJ2-7	TRBD2	TGTGCTAGTGGTTTTGATCCCAGGCATCAAACAGAACAAATAGCGGGAGCCCTCTGTGGCGAGCAGTACTTC	CASGFDPRHQTEQIAGALCGEQYF
NA	TRBV24-1	TRBJ2-1	TRBD2	TGTGCCACCAGTGGTTCGGGACTAGCGGGAGGTAACAATGAGCAGTTCTTC	CATSGSGLAGGNNEQFF
many	TRBV6-2/TRBV6-3	TRBJ2-1	TRBD2	TGTGCCAGCAGTCCCACCGGGACTAGCGGGAGTATCAATGAGCAGTTCTTC	CASSPTGTSGSINEQFF
NA	TRBV5-1	TRBJ2-3	NA	TGCGCCAGCGACAGAACAGATACGCAGTATTTT	CASDRTDTQYF
many	TRBV3-1	TRBJ2-5	TRBD2	TGTGCCAGCAGGGGGGGGAAGACCCAGTACTTC	CASRGGKTQYF
NA	TRBV29-1	TRBJ2-7	NA	TGCAGCGTTACCAGATCAACATCGGGGGAGCAGTACTTC	CSVTRSTSGEQYF
many	TRBV29-1	TRBJ2-7	NA	TGCAGCGCCTGGCAGGGCAGCGAGCAGTACTTC	CSAWQGSEQYF
few	TRBV29-1	TRBJ2-1	NA	TGCAGCGTTGAGGGCATTTCGGATGAGCAGTTCTTC	CSVEGISDEQFF
many	TRBV15	TRBJ2-5	TRBD1	TGTGCCACCAGCAGAGATGCAGACAGGGGGCAAGAGACCCAGTACTTC	CATSRDADRGQETQYF
many	TRBV20-1	TRBJ1-1	NA	TGCAGTGCTCTTCCCATCACTGAAGCTTTCTTT	CSALPITEAFF
many	TRBV4-3	TRBJ2-5	TRBD1	TGCGCCAGCAGCCCCACGGACAGGGGGCTGGAGACCCAGTACTTC	CASSPTDRGLETQYF
many	TRBV28	TRBJ2-7	NA	TGTGCCAGCAGTTTACGGGGGAATACAGCCTACGAGCAGTACTTC	CASSLRGNTAYEQYF
NA	TRBV5-4	TRBJ2-1	TRBD1	TGTGCCAGTCCGGGGCAGGGGGCCAATGAGCAGTTCTTC	CASPGQGANEQFF
few	TRBV12-3/TRBV12-4	TRBJ2-1	TRBD2	TGTGCCAGCAGTCCGACTAGCGGGAGCCAAAATGAGCAGTTCTTC	CASSPTSGSQNEQFF
many	TRBV29-1	TRBJ1-1	NA	TGCAGCGTTGACAACGACAGTGGCACTGAAGCTTTCTTT	CSVDNDSGTEAFF
many	TRBV7-6	TRBJ2-3	TRBD2	TGTGCCAGCAGCCCCATCACGGTAGCGGGGCCAAGCACAGATACGCAGTATTTT	CASSPITVAGPSTDTQYF
few	TRBV12-3/TRBV12-4	TRBJ2-5	TRBD2	TGTGCCAGCAGTGTCCAACTAGCGGGAGGACAAGAGACCCAGTACTTC	CASSVQLAGGQETQYF
many	TRBV20-1	TRBJ2-2	TRBD1	TGCAGTGCTGGGGACAGGGCTCCCGGGGAGCTGTTTTTT	CSAGDRAPGELFF
few	TRBV4-2	TRBJ2-7	TRBD1	TGTGCCAGCAGCCAAGAAAACAGGGGGTCATACGAGCAGTACTTC	CASSQENRGSYEQYF
NA	TRBV11-1	TRBJ2-7	NA	TGTGCCAGCAGCTTCGCCCTTAGCTCCTACGAGCAGTACTTC	CASSFALSSYEQYF
many	TRBV19	TRBJ2-1	TRBD2	TGTGCCAGTAGTATCACTAGCGTCACCTACAATGAGCAGTTCTTC	CASSITSVTYNEQFF
few	TRBV7-3	TRBJ1-1	NA	TGTGCCAGCAGCTTAAGTGGGGGCGCGCTCACTGAAGCTTTCTTT	CASSLSGGALTEAFF
many	TRBV4-2	TRBJ2-3	NA	TGTGCCAGCAGCCAAGATCGTAGGCCTCAGCAGTATTTT	CASSQDRRPQQYF
NA	TRBV28	TRBJ2-5	TRBD1	TGTGCCAGCAAACGGACAGGGGAGGAGACCAAGTACTTC	CASKRTGEETKYF
few	TRBV4-1	TRBJ2-1	NA	TGCGCCACTTACAGCAACAATGAGCAGTTCTTC	CATYSNNEQFF
many	TRBV4-3	TRBJ1-2	NA	TGCGCCAGCAGCCAAGACAGACATGGCTACACCTTC	CASSQDRHGYTF
medium-sized	TRBV25-1	TRBJ1-1	NA	TGTGCCAGCAGTGAAGGCACTCCGAACACTGAAGCTTTCTTT	CASSEGTPNTEAFF
many	TRBV6-1	TRBJ2-2	NA	TGTGCCAGCAGAGTTGCCACCGGGGAGCTGTTTTTT	CASRVATGELFF
NA	TRBV29-1	TRBJ2-5	NA	TGCAGCGTTGCTCCCGGGACACCCAAGGGGCAAGAGACCCAGTACTTC	CSVAPGTPKGQETQYF
many	TRBV6-5	TRBJ1-1	NA	TGTGCCAGCAGTTACGGCGACAGGTCCCAGGCTTTCTTT	CASSYGDRSQAFF
once	TRBV5-1	TRBJ2-5	NA	TGCGCCAGCAGCCGCACCTCCAAGCGTTGGGACGGTGAGGTGGAGCGACACCAAGAGACCCAGTACTTC	CASSRTSKRWDGEVERHQETQYF
many	TRBV18	TRBJ1-6	NA	TGTGCCAGCTCACCAGGGGATTTTTCACCCCTCCACTTT	CASSPGDFSPLHF
many	TRBV18	TRBJ1-5	NA	TGTGCCAGCTCACGGGAGGTCGATAATCAGCCCCAGCATTTT	CASSREVDNQPQHF
NA	TRBV30	TRBJ2-5	NA	TGTGCCTGGACTCAAGGGGAAGAGACCCAGTACTTC	CAWTQGEETQYF
NA	TRBV19	TRBJ1-4	NA	TGTGCCAGTAGCCCCCAGCCCTATGAAAAACTGTTTTTT	CASSPQPYEKLFF
NA	TRBV6-6	TRBJ1-1	NA	TGTGTCAGCAGTTACTCCGGACAAGTGAACACTGAAGCTTTATTT	CVSSYSGQVNTEALF
NA	TRBV27	TRBJ1-4	NA	TGTGCCAGCAGTCCAAATACAGGGAGCGTAGAAAAACTGTTTTTT	CASSPNTGSVEKLFF
NA	TRBV11-1	TRBJ1-1	NA	TGTGCCAGCAGCTCGCGGGTGGCGGGCACTGAAGCTTTCTTT	CASSSRVAGTEAFF
few	TRBV19	TRBJ2-1	TRBD2	TGTGCCAGTAGTAACCAAAGGACTAGCGGGATAAGGAATGAGCAGTTCTTC	CASSNQRTSGIRNEQFF
NA	TRBV9	TRBJ2-1	NA	TGTGCCAGCAGCGTAGAAGGCCGCTCCACCTATGAGCAGTTCTTC	CASSVEGRSTYEQFF
many	TRBV7-8	TRBJ2-7	TRBD2	TGTGCCAGCAGCTTAGCGGCGGGAGCTCCCTACGAGCAGTACTTC	CASSLAAGAPYEQYF
NA	TRBV19	TRBJ2-5	TRBD2	TGTGCCACCAGAGCGGGAGGAGCAGAGACCCAGTACTTC	CATRAGGAETQYF
many	TRBV7-7	TRBJ2-5	TRBD1	TGTGCTAGCAGCCTGAGCAGGGGGCGGCAAGAGACCCAGTACTTC	CASSLSRGRQETQYF
NA	TRBV19	TRBJ2-7	TRBD1	TGTGCCAGTAGAGACAGGGGAGAGGGACACGAGCAGTACTTC	CASRDRGEGHEQYF
NA	TRBV29-1	TRBJ2-3	TRBD2	TGCAGCGTCGACACTAGCGGTAGCACAGATACGCAGTATTTT	CSVDTSGSTDTQYF